This T cell receptor (beta chain) was captured by sequencing in a study of T cells after yellow fever vaccination. Study background: SMART-Seq v4 Ultra Low Input served to prepare low-cell-number fractions. General study findings and limits: Clonotypes shared by both compartments, CD4 and CD8, made up a small share. Abundant contaminating clonotypes from the bulk population could appear in FACS-sorted repertoires. In post-booster samples, most primary-vaccination clones reappeared (96% CD4, 75% to 90% CD8).

The V gene lost 0 bases and the J gene lost 0 bases, with 6 bases spanning the gap. CDR3 length equals 14 residues. CDR1 SQVTM and CDR2 ANQGSEA come from the germline V gene. Each CDR3 protein gets one entry after TCRdb re-called the 5' RACE reads with MiXCR. Among about 350,000 distinct CDR3 sequences listed, about 4% were seen once. This clonotype occurred many times. Its matching antigen is unknown. The rearrangement uses TRBV29-1 and TRBJ2-1; unclear D gene. Here the sequenced sample was PBMCs, taken 5 days after the yellow fever booster vaccination. This sequence was found in a man in his late teens or twenties who received the YFV17D yellow fever vaccine. This chain's CDR3 is CSVEEQSSYNEQFF. In nucleotides, the CDR3 is TGCAGCGTTGAAGAGCAAAGCTCCTACAATGAGCAGTTCTTC.